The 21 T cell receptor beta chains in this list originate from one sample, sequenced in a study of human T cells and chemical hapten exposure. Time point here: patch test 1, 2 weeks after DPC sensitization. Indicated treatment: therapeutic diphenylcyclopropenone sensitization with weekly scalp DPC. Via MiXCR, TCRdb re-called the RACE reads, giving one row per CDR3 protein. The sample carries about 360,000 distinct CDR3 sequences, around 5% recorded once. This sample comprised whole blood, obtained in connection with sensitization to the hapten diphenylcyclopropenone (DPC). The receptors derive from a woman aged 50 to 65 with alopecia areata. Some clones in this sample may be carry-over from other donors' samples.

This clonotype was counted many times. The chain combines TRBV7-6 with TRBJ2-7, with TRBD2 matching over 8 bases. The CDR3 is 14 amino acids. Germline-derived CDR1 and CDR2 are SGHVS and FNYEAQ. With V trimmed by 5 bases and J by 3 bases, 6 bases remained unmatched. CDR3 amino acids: CASSRTGTSYEQYF. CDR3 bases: TGTGCCAGCAGCCGTACCGGGACTAGCTACGAGCAGTACTTC.

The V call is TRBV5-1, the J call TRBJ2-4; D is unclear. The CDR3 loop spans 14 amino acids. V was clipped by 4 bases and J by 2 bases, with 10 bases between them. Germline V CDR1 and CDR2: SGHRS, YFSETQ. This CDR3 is CASSQERSKNIQYF. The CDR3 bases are TGCGCCAGCAGCCAGGAGAGATCCAAAAACATTCAGTACTTC.

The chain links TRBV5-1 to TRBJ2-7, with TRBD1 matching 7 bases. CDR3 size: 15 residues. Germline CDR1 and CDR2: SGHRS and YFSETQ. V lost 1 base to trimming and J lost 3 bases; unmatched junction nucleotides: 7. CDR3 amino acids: CASSLTRQGHYEQYF. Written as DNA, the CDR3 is TGCGCCAGCAGCTTGACGCGACAGGGCCACTACGAGCAGTACTTC. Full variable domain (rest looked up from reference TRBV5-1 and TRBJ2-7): KAGVTQTPRYLIKTRGQQVTLSCSPISGHRSVSWYQQTPGQGLQFLFEYFSETQRNKGNFPGRFSGRQFSNSRSEMNVSTLELGDSALYLCASSLTRQGHYEQYFGPGTRLTVT.

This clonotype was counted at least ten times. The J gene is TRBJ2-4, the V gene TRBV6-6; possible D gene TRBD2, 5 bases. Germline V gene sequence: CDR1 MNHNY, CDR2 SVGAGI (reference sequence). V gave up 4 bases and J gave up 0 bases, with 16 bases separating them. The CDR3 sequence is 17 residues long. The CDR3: CASSSITEGIAKNIQYF. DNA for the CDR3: TGTGCCAGCAGTTCCATTACAGAGGGAATAGCCAAAAACATTCAGTACTTC.

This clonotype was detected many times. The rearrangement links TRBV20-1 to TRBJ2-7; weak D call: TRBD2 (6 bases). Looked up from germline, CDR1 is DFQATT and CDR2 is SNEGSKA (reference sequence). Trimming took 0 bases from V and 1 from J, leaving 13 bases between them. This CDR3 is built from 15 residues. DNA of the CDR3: TGCAGTGCTAGAGATAACCGGGGGTGGTCCTACGAGCAGTACTTC. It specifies CSARDNRGWSYEQYF.

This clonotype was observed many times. CDR3 DNA sequence: TGTGCCAGCAGTTCGACAGGGCTGGGCACTGAAGCTTTCTTT. It specifies CASSSTGLGTEAFF. The V gene is TRBV6-5, the J gene TRBJ1-1; 7 bases agree with TRBD1. The length of the CDR3 is 14 residues. With V trimmed by 4 bases and J by 4 bases, 6 bases remained unmatched. Germline V gene lookup returns CDR1 MNHEY and CDR2 SVGAGI.

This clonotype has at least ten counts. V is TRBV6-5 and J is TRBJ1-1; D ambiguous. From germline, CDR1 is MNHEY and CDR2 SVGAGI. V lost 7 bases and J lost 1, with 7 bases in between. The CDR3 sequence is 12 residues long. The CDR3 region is CASTDGNTEAFF. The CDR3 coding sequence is TGTGCCAGCACCGATGGGAACACTGAAGCTTTCTTT.

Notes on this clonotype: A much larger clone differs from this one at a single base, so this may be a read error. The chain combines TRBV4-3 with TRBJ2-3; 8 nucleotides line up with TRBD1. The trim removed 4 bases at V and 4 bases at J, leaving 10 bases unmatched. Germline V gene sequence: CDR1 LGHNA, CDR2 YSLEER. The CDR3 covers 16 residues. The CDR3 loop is CASSLNPGGAADTQYF. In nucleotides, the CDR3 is TGCGCCAGCAGCCTAAATCCAGGGGGCGCAGCAGATACGCAGTATTTT.

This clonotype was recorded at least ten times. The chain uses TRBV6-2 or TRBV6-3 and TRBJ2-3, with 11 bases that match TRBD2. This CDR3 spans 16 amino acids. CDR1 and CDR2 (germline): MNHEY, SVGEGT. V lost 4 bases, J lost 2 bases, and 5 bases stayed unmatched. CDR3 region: CASSLRLAGPTDTQYF. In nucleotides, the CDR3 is TGTGCCAGCAGTTTACGACTAGCGGGGCCCACAGATACGCAGTATTTT.

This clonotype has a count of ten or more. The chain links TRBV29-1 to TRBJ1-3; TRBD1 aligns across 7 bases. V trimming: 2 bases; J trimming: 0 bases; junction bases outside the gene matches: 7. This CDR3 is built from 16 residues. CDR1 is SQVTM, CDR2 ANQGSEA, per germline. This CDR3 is CSVETPGGSSGNTIYF. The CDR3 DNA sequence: TGCAGCGTTGAAACTCCAGGGGGAAGCTCTGGAAACACCATATATTTT.

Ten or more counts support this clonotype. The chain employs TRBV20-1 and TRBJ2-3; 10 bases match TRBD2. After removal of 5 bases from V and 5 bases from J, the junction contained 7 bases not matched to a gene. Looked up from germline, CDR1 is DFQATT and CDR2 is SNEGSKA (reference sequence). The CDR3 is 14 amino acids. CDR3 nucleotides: TGCAGTGCTTCTGAACTAGCGGGGAGAGATACGCAGTATTTT. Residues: CSASELAGRDTQYF.

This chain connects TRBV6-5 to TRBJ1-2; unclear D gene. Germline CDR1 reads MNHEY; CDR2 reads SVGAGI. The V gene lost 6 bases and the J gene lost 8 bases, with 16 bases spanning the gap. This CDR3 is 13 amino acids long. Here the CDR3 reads CASRQDAYGGYTF. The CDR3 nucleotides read TGTGCCAGCAGACAAGACGCCTATGGGGGCTACACCTTC.

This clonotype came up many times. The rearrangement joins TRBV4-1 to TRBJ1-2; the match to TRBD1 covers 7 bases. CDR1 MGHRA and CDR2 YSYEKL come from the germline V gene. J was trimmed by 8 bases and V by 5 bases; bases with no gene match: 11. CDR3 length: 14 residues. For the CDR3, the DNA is TGCGCCAGCAGCTGGCCGGAGAGGGGGCAAGGCTACACCTTC. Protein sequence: CASSWPERGQGYTF.

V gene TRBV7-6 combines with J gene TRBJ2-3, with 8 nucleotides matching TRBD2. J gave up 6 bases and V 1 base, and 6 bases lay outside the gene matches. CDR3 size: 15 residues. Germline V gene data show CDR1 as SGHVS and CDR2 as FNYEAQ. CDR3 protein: CASSLERAGGDTQYF. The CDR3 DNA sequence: TGTGCCAGCAGCTTAGAGCGCGCGGGGGGTGATACGCAGTATTTT.

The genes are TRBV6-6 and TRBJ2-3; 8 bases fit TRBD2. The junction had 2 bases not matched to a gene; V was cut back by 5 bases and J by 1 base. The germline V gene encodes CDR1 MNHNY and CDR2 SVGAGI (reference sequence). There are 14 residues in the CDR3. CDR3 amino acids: CASSRAGGTDTQYF. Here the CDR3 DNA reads TGTGCCAGCAGTAGAGCGGGGGGCACAGATACGCAGTATTTT.

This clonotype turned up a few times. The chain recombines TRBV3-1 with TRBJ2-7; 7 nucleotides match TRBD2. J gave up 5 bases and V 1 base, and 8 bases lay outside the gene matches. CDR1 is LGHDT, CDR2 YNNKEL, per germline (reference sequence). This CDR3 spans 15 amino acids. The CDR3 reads CASSQGPSGNHEQYF. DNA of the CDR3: TGTGCCAGCAGCCAAGGCCCCAGCGGGAATCACGAGCAGTACTTC.

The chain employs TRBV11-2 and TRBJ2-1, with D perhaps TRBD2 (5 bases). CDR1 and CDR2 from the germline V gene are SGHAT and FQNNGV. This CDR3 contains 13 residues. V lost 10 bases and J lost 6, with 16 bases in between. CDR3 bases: TGTGCCACCCACCGTCCCGAGGGCAATGAGCAGTTCTTC. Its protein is CATHRPEGNEQFF.

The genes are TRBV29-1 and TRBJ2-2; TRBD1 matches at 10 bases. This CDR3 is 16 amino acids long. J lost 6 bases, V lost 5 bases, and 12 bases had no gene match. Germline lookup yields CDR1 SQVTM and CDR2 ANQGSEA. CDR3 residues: CSVWDFDRGRSGELFF. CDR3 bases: TGCAGCGTTTGGGATTTTGACAGGGGGCGATCCGGGGAGCTGTTTTTT.

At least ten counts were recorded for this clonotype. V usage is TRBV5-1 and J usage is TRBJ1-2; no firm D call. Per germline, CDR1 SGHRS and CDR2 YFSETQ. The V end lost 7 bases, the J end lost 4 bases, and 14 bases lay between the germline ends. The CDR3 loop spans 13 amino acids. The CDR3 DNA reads TGCGCCAGCTCCGGTGTTGGTCTCTATGGCTACACCTTC. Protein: CASSGVGLYGYTF.

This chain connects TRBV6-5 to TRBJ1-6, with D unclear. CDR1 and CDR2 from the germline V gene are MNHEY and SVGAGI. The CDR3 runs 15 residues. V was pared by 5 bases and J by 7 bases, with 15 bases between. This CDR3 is CASSPSIGVNSPLHF. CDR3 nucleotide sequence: TGTGCCAGCAGTCCCTCCATCGGGGTGAATTCACCCCTCCACTTT.

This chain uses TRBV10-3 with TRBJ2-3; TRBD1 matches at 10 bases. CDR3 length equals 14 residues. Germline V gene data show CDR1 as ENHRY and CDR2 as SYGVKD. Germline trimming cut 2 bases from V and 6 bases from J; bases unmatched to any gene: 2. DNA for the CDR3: TGTGCCATCAGTGAGGGGACAGGGGCCGATACGCAGTATTTT. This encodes CAISEGTGADTQYF.